This is a list of T cell receptor beta chains from one sample in a study of T cell responses to AZD1222 COVID-19 vaccine. Assay: immunoSEQ multiplex PCR; the TCRdb copy retains only in-frame clones and omits some. The data show about 120,000 clones, 70% to 90% seen once. The sample consisted of peripheral blood, taken 28 days after the second AZD1222 dose. These receptors originate from an adult who received the AZD1222 COVID-19 vaccine. CDR3s include the opening cysteine and the closing phenylalanine or tryptophan. Each record gives: CDR3 DNA, CDR3 protein, J gene, D gene, clone size, V gene. A D gene is named only where the DNA matches it firmly. Expanded clones are given a class, and other clones once, few, many or no size at all.

CDR3 DNA: TGTGCCAGCAGCTTGACCCTAGCAACTAATGAAAAACTGTTTTTT
CDR3 protein: CASSLTLATNEKLFF
J gene: TRBJ1-4
D gene: .
clone size: .
V gene: TRBV7-2

CDR3 DNA: TGCGCCAGCACCTCACTTGCGACCTCCTACAATGAGCAGTTCTTC
CDR3 protein: CASTSLATSYNEQFF
J gene: TRBJ2-1
D gene: .
clone size: .
V gene: TRBV4-1

CDR3 DNA: TGCGCCAGCAGCCCCTGGGGACAGAATGAAAAACTGTTTTTT
CDR3 protein: CASSPWGQNEKLFF
J gene: TRBJ1-4
D gene: TRBD1
clone size: .
V gene: TRBV5-1

CDR3 DNA: TGTGCCAGCAGTTACTTGACAGCCTCCTATAATTCACCCCTCCACTTT
CDR3 protein: CASSYLTASYNSPLHF
J gene: TRBJ1-6
D gene: .
clone size: .
V gene: TRBV6-5

CDR3 DNA: TGTGCCAGCAGTTTCACTGTGGGCGCCCTCCACTTT
CDR3 protein: CASSFTVGALHF
J gene: TRBJ1-6
D gene: .
clone size: .
V gene: TRBV27

CDR3 DNA: TGTGCCTGGACAGGCTTTTACTCTGGGGCCAACGTCCTGACTTTC
CDR3 protein: CAWTGFYSGANVLTF
J gene: TRBJ2-6
D gene: .
clone size: .
V gene: TRBV30

CDR3 DNA: TGTGCCAGTAGTATGACCAGCGGGGGGAAACTAGCCAAAAACATTCAGTACTTC
CDR3 protein: CASSMTSGGKLAKNIQYF
J gene: TRBJ2-4
D gene: TRBD2
clone size: once
V gene: TRBV19

CDR3 DNA: TGTGCCAGCAGCTTGGGGACAGGGCGGTTAGGGGCCAACGTCCTGACTTTC
CDR3 protein: CASSLGTGRLGANVLTF
J gene: TRBJ2-6
D gene: TRBD1
clone size: .
V gene: TRBV7-2

CDR3 DNA: TGTGCCAGCAGTTACGGGACAGGGGCCTTCGAGCAGTACTTC
CDR3 protein: CASSYGTGAFEQYF
J gene: TRBJ2-7
D gene: TRBD1
clone size: .
V gene: TRBV6-5

CDR3 DNA: TGTGCCAGCAGGAAGGGACAGGGTTCCTACGAGCAGTACTTC
CDR3 protein: CASRKGQGSYEQYF
J gene: TRBJ2-7
D gene: TRBD1
clone size: .
V gene: TRBV28

CDR3 DNA: TGCGCCAGCAGCACAGGACAGGGAGAGACCCAGTACTTC
CDR3 protein: CASSTGQGETQYF
J gene: TRBJ2-5
D gene: TRBD1
clone size: .
V gene: TRBV5-1

CDR3 DNA: TGTGCCAGCAGCCGGAGACGTGGGACAGCGGACTCTGGAAACACCATATATTTT
CDR3 protein: CASSRRRGTADSGNTIYF
J gene: TRBJ1-3
D gene: TRBD1
clone size: .
V gene: TRBV3-1/TRBV3-2

CDR3 DNA: TGTGCCAGTAGTCTACAGGGGGGTCATGAAAAACTGTTTTTT
CDR3 protein: CASSLQGGHEKLFF
J gene: TRBJ1-4
D gene: TRBD1
clone size: .
V gene: TRBV19

CDR3 DNA: TGTGCTAGTGGTCCAGGGACAGGGGACACTGAAGCTTTCTTT
CDR3 protein: CASGPGTGDTEAFF
J gene: TRBJ1-1
D gene: TRBD1
clone size: .
V gene: TRBV12-5

CDR3 DNA: TGTGCCAGCAGCAAAAGACAGGAGGCTAATGAAAAACTGTTTTTT
CDR3 protein: CASSKRQEANEKLFF
J gene: TRBJ1-4
D gene: .
clone size: .
V gene: TRBV9

CDR3 DNA: TGTGCCAGCAGCGTAGATGGGCGACGAACTGAAGCTTTCTTT
CDR3 protein: CASSVDGRRTEAFF
J gene: TRBJ1-1
D gene: .
clone size: .
V gene: TRBV9

CDR3 DNA: TGTGCCTGGAGTGTGATTAGCGGGGGGGGTGAGACCCAGTACTTC
CDR3 protein: CAWSVISGGGETQYF
J gene: TRBJ2-5
D gene: TRBD2
clone size: once
V gene: TRBV30

CDR3 DNA: TGTGCCAGCAGTCACGGACAGGGGAAAAACATTCAGTACTTC
CDR3 protein: CASSHGQGKNIQYF
J gene: TRBJ2-4
D gene: TRBD1
clone size: .
V gene: TRBV3-1/TRBV3-2

CDR3 DNA: TGTGCCAGCAGCGCGCCGGGGAGAGGCGAGCAGTACTTC
CDR3 protein: CASSAPGRGEQYF
J gene: TRBJ2-7
D gene: .
clone size: .
V gene: TRBV2

CDR3 DNA: TGTGCCAGCTCACCAGCCGGAGTTAACACTGAAGCTTTCTTT
CDR3 protein: CASSPAGVNTEAFF
J gene: TRBJ1-1
D gene: .
clone size: .
V gene: TRBV18